Judged by abundance, the clone carrying this T cell receptor beta chain is hyperexpanded. Antigen specificity is unknown. Sorting of live CD3+CD8+TCRalphabeta+ cells by PD-1 and/or TIGIT gave four subsets. The CDR3 totals 17 residues. The germline V gene has CDR1 SGHAT and CDR2 FQDESV (reference sequence). The J segment lost 0 bases and the V segment lost 3 bases, leaving 10 bases of the junction unmatched. Each library started from roughly 16 ng of total RNA using the QIAseq Immune Repertoire TCR panel. From the reads, TCRdb called clonotypes with MiXCR, one entry per CDR3 protein. The sample has 550 to 650 distinct CDR3 sequences, 9.3% seen once. The sample is drawn from a study of circulating CD8 cells and anti-PD-1 response in melanoma. As for the study in general: Patients received intravenous nivolumab, 3 mg/kg, every 2 weeks. Of about 13 patients, seven got anti-PD-1 first and six had prior therapy.

Findings of the study overall: Previously treated and treatment-naive patients were pooled together. Generally, no replicate experiments were performed.

The chain joins TRBV11-1 to TRBJ1-1, with 7 bases that match TRBD1. The source of this sequence is a human donor with melanoma. Source: CD8+ T cells from PBMCs, taken at baseline or after one month of anti-PD-1 therapy (not recorded which). CDR3 residues: CASSFLRQGSMNTEAFF. The CDR3 region has the DNA TGTGCCAGCAGCTTCTTGCGACAGGGAAGCATGAACACTGAAGCTTTCTTT.